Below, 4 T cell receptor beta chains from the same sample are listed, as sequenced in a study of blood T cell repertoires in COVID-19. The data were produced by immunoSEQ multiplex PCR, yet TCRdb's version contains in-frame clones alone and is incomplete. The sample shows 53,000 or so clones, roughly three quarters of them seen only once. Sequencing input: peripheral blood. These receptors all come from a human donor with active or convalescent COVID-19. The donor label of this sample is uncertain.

CDR3 loop: CASSWASETGELFF. CDR3 nucleotides: TGTGCCAGCAGCTGGGCTAGCGAGACCGGGGAGCTGTTTTTT. The J gene is TRBJ2-2, the V gene TRBV5-4, with D perhaps matching TRBD2 (6 bases). The CDR3 sequence is 14 residues long. Germline CDR1 and CDR2: SGHNT and YYREEE (reference sequence). With 3 bases removed from V and 5 bases from J, the gap between germline ends came to 11 bases.

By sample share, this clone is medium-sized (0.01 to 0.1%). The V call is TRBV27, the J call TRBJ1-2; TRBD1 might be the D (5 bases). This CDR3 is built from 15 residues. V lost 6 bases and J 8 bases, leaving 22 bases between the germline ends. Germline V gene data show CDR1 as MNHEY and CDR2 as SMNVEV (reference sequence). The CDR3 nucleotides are TGTGCCAGCAGCGTCAAGGGCGGAGGGGCGTTCGGCTACACCTTC. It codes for CASSVKGGGAFGYTF.

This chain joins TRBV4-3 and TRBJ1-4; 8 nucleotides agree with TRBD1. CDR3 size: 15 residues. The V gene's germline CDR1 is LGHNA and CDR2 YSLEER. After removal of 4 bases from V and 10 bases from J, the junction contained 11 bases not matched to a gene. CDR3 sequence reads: CASSPLTGEGGKLFF. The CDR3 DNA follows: TGCGCCAGCAGCCCCTTGACAGGGGAAGGGGGAAAACTGTTTTTT.

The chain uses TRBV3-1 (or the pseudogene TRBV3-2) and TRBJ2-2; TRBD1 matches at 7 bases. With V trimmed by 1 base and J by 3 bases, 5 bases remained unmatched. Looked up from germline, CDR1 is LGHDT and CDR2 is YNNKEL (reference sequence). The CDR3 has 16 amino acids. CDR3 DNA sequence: TGTGCCAGCAGCCAAGCGAAGGGGGCCGACACCGGGGAGCTGTTTTTT. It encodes CASSQAKGADTGELFF.